What follows is one T cell receptor beta chain and its context. These data originate in a study of blood T cells in healthy people across ages. Germline assignment: CDR1 MNHEY and CDR2 SVGAGI. The CDR3 runs to 14 residues. Trimming shortened V by 0 bases and J by 2 bases, and 8 bases separated the two germline ends. Then a second PCR, running roughly 7 to 11 cycles, was carried out with a sample-barcoded 5' primer and a J-beta primer mix. MiXCR was run by TCRdb on the 5' RACE reads, yielding one entry per CDR3 protein. The top ten clones hold around 20% of a sample with approximately 800,000 distinct CDR3 sequences, more than 45% of them seen once.

The sequencing sample was made of blood. This chain uses TRBV6-5 with TRBJ2-7; D is perhaps TRBD1 or TRBD2 (6 bases each). The sequence was collected from a man aged 25-45 years in good health. The CDR3 here is CASSYSGGPYEQYF. In nucleotides, the CDR3 is TGTGCCAGCAGTTACTCCGGGGGCCCCTACGAGCAGTACTTC.